These 28 T cell receptor beta chains were sequenced from one sample in a study of T cell responses to AZD1222 COVID-19 vaccine. The method was immunoSEQ multiplex PCR; TCRdb's version includes in-frame clones alone and lacks a portion of them. The sample consists of about 180,000 clones, 85% to 95% of them appearing once. The sample was peripheral blood, taken 28 days after the second AZD1222 dose. The receptors originated from an adult who received the AZD1222 COVID-19 vaccine.

CDR3 DNA: TGTGCCAGCAGTTACTGGGCGCGAACCTACGAGCAGTACTTC. It translates to CASSYWARTYEQYF. V usage is TRBV6-2 or TRBV6-3 and J usage is TRBJ2-7, with D uncertain. This CDR3 comprises 14 residues. With 1 base removed from V and 2 bases from J, the gap between germline ends came to 9 bases. CDR1 and CDR2 (germline): MNHEY, SVGEGT.

V gene TRBV9 combines with J gene TRBJ2-2; 9 bases are a match to TRBD1. This CDR3 comprises 16 residues. V lost 0 bases to trimming and J lost 4 bases; unmatched junction nucleotides: 4. From germline, CDR1 is SGDLS and CDR2 YYNGEE. The CDR3 region has the DNA TGTGCCAGCAGCGTAGTGGGACAGGGCTTCACCGGGGAGCTGTTTTTT. It encodes CASSVVGQGFTGELFF.

This CDR3 is CASSTGQGNNQPQHF. The CDR3 DNA reads TGTGCCAGTAGTACCGGACAGGGCAACAATCAGCCCCAGCATTTT. The chain uses TRBV19 and TRBJ1-5, with 8 bases lining up with TRBD1. Germline CDR1 reads LNHDA; CDR2 reads SQIVND (reference sequence). The trim removed 4 bases at V and 3 bases at J, leaving 5 bases unmatched. The CDR3 has 15 residues. The complete variable domain, with remaining parts taken from reference TRBV19 and TRBJ1-5, reads DGGITQSPKYLFRKEGQNVTLSCEQNLNHDAMYWYRQDPGQGLRLIYYSQIVNDFQKGDIAEGYSVSREKKESFPLTVTSAQKNPTAFYLCASSTGQGNNQPQHFGDGTRLSIL.

Regarding this clone: A read error is possible here, since a much larger clone lies one base away. Additional DNA sequences in this sample encode the identical CDR3. The V and J genes are TRBV5-4 and TRBJ1-2; D perhaps matches TRBD1 (6 bases). Germline V gene data show CDR1 as SGHNT and CDR2 as YYREEE (reference sequence). With 4 bases removed from V and 2 bases from J, the gap between germline ends came to 9 bases. The CDR3 runs 13 residues. DNA for the CDR3: TGTGCCAGCAGCCCCGACAGGAACTATGGCTACACCTTC. Its protein product is CASSPDRNYGYTF. Variable domain in full (rest from reference TRBV5-4 and TRBJ1-2): ETGVTQSPTHLIKTRGQQVTLRCSSQSGHNTVSWYQQALGQGPQFIFQYYREEENGRGNFPPRFSGLQFPNYSSELNVNALELDDSALYLCASSPDRNYGYTFGSGTRLTVV.

This chain connects TRBV11-2 to TRBJ2-5, with D possibly being TRBD1 or TRBD2 (5 bases each). The CDR3 consists of 13 residues. The germline gives CDR1 SGHAT, CDR2 FQNNGV. The V and J ends lost 3 bases and 3 bases respectively, with 8 bases between them. DNA of the CDR3: TGTGCCAGCAGCTTTGGGGGTAAAGAGACCCAGTACTTC. The encoded protein is CASSFGGKETQYF.

The chain uses TRBV9 and TRBJ1-2; 7 nucleotides line up with TRBD1. The CDR3 is 15 residues long. Germline V gene sequence: CDR1 SGDLS, CDR2 YYNGEE. With V trimmed by 3 bases and J by 2 bases, 7 bases remained unmatched. For the CDR3, the DNA is TGTGCCAGCAGCGCATTCGACAGGGACAACTATGGCTACACCTTC. Its protein is CASSAFDRDNYGYTF.

The chain joins TRBV19 to TRBJ1-6; no reliable D call. The CDR3 runs to 15 residues. Trimming removed 5 bases at V and 5 bases at J, with 13 bases between. Per the germline V gene, CDR1 is LNHDA and CDR2 is SQIVND (reference sequence). CDR3 sequence: CASSYGRANNSPLHF. CDR3 DNA sequence: TGTGCCAGTAGTTACGGACGGGCTAATAATTCACCCCTCCACTTT.

V is TRBV18 and J is TRBJ1-2, with a possible D match to TRBD1 (6 bases). This CDR3 has 15 residues. Trimming left V 3 bases short and J 8 bases short, with 19 bases between. CDR1 is KGHSH and CDR2 is LQKENI in the germline V gene. The CDR3 protein is CASSPSTGSSLGYTF. In nucleotides, the CDR3 is TGTGCCAGCTCACCGTCGACAGGCTCCTCTTTGGGCTACACCTTC.

The chain employs TRBV19 and TRBJ1-5, with 8 bases that match TRBD1. There are 16 residues in the CDR3. The J segment lost 0 bases and the V segment lost 5 bases, leaving 6 bases of the junction unmatched. The germline gives CDR1 LNHDA, CDR2 SQIVND (reference sequence). CDR3 nucleotide sequence: TGTGCCAGTAGTCGCCAGGGGGCCGCTAGCAATCAGCCCCAGCATTTT. This encodes CASSRQGAASNQPQHF.

V gene TRBV9 combines with J gene TRBJ2-4; maybe TRBD2 (6 bases). Germline V gene sequence: CDR1 SGDLS, CDR2 YYNGEE. The CDR3 is 14 amino acids. The V and J ends lost 0 bases and 3 bases respectively, with 7 bases between them. DNA of the CDR3: TGTGCCAGCAGCGTAGGGGAGGACAAAAACATTCAGTACTTC. It encodes CASSVGEDKNIQYF.

This chain connects TRBV7-8 to TRBJ2-5, with D perhaps matching TRBD1 or TRBD2 (5 bases each). V lost 3 bases, J lost 5 bases, and 10 bases lay in between. Germline values: CDR1 SGHVS, CDR2 FQNEAQ. This CDR3 has 13 residues. CDR3 amino acids: CASSFEGRETQYF. The CDR3 DNA is TGTGCCAGCAGCTTTGAGGGGCGTGAGACCCAGTACTTC.

This chain joins TRBV10-3 and TRBJ2-2; a possible D gene is TRBD1 (5 bases). V lost 0 bases and J 6 bases, leaving 26 bases between the germline ends. The CDR3 has 20 residues. In germline, CDR1 is ENHRY, CDR2 SYGVKD. The CDR3 nucleotides are TGTGCCATCAGTGAGTCGACGTACAGGTTGGGCAGGGAAGACTCCGGGGAGCTGTTTTTT. Encoded protein: CAISESTYRLGREDSGELFF.

The chain uses TRBV15 and TRBJ1-3; D is unclear. The CDR3 length is 16 residues. CDR1 is LNHNV, CDR2 YYDKDF, per germline (reference sequence). V was shortened by 0 bases and J by 0 bases, with 9 bases between the two germline ends. The chain's CDR3 is CATSRDRASSGNTIYF. CDR3 coding DNA: TGTGCCACCAGCAGAGATAGGGCCTCCTCTGGAAACACCATATATTTT.

The chain has TRBV5-1 and TRBJ2-3, with TRBD2 matching over 10 bases. CDR1 is SGHRS, CDR2 YFSETQ, per germline. The trim removed 4 bases at V and 0 bases at J, leaving 8 bases unmatched. CDR3 length: 17 amino acids. The CDR3 DNA reads as TGCGCCAGCAGCGAAGCGGGGGGGACCCCTAGCACAGATACGCAGTATTTT. Its translation is CASSEAGGTPSTDTQYF. Supplemented by reference TRBV5-1 and TRBJ2-3, the full variable domain reads KAGVTQTPRYLIKTRGQQVTLSCSPISGHRSVSWYQQTPGQGLQFLFEYFSETQRNKGNFPGRFSGRQFSNSRSEMNVSTLELGDSALYLCASSEAGGTPSTDTQYFGPGTRLTVL.

J is TRBJ2-7 and V is TRBV6-5, with 9 bases lining up with TRBD2. The CDR3 spans 13 residues. CDR1 and CDR2 from the germline V gene are MNHEY and SVGAGI. This CDR3 reads CASRASGTYEQYF. CDR3 DNA: TGTGCGTCCAGGGCTAGCGGGACGTACGAGCAGTACTTC.

The J gene is TRBJ1-2, the V gene TRBV5-4; 7 bases fit TRBD1. CDR1 and CDR2 (germline): SGHNT, YYREEE (reference sequence). The length of the CDR3 is 16 residues. V lost 3 bases, J lost 6 bases, and 14 bases stayed unmatched. In nucleotides, the CDR3 is TGTGCCAGCAGCTCAAGCCGGACAGGCCAAGGTGATGGCTACACCTTC. Translating gives CASSSSRTGQGDGYTF.

The chain is built from TRBV7-2 and TRBJ2-7; tentatively, D is TRBD1 (5 bases). The CDR3 length is 14 residues. Germline CDR1 SGHTA, CDR2 FQGNSA. V was pared by 7 bases and J by 4 bases, with 17 bases between. DNA of the CDR3: TGTGCCAGCACCCGTGGCACAGGAGTTTACGAGCAGTACTTC. It encodes CASTRGTGVYEQYF.

This chain connects TRBV10-3 to TRBJ1-5; 8 bases agree with TRBD1. There are 15 residues in the CDR3. The germline V gene has CDR1 ENHRY and CDR2 SYGVKD. V lost 0 bases and J lost 4; bases outside the gene matches: 2. CDR3 in amino acids: CAISESRDRNQPQHF. The DNA for the CDR3 is TGTGCCATCAGTGAGTCGAGGGACAGGAATCAGCCCCAGCATTTT.

This clone was observed a single time. The chain is built from TRBV7-8 and TRBJ1-3; weak D call: TRBD1 (5 bases). V dropped 0 bases and J dropped 0 bases, with 18 bases sitting between them. Germline CDR1 and CDR2: SGHVS and FQNEAQ. This CDR3 has 19 amino acids. The DNA of the CDR3 is TGTGCCAGCAGCTTAGCGGGATCTGTGGGGCTCGGCTCTGGAAACACCATATATTTT. Its translation is CASSLAGSVGLGSGNTIYF.

The J gene is TRBJ2-5, the V gene TRBV11-2, with a tentative D call TRBD2 (5 bases). V lost 1 base, J lost 5 bases, and 11 bases lay in between. The germline CDR1 and CDR2 sequences are SGHAT and FQNNGV. This CDR3 has 14 amino acids. The CDR3, as DNA: TGTGCCAGCAGCTTAGCGGGAATTGACGAGACCCAGTACTTC. Translating it yields CASSLAGIDETQYF.

V is TRBV24-1 and J is TRBJ2-1; TRBD2 matches at 8 bases. The germline V gene has CDR1 KGHDR and CDR2 SFDVKD. The CDR3 spans 15 residues. Trimming removed 5 bases from V and 5 bases from J; junction bases left unmatched: 7. The CDR3 bases are TGTGCCACCAGTGCGGGGGGGCTGGGCGACAATGAGCAGTTCTTC. It yields the protein CATSAGGLGDNEQFF.

This clone was seen only once. J is TRBJ1-3 and V is TRBV4-2; tentatively, D is TRBD1 (5 bases). Germline lookup yields CDR1 LGHNA and CDR2 YNFKEQ. The CDR3 extends over 17 amino acids. V shed 4 bases and J shed 0 bases, with 16 bases lying between them. The CDR3 sequence: CASSLLLRGSSGNTIYF. In DNA form, the CDR3 reads TGTGCCAGCAGCCTCCTACTAAGGGGATCCTCTGGAAACACCATATATTTT.

The V and J genes are TRBV7-9 and TRBJ2-5; D not certain. The V end was cut by 5 bases, the J end by 5 bases, with 12 bases between. CDR1 is SEHNR and CDR2 is FQNEAQ in the germline V gene (reference sequence). The CDR3 is made up of 13 amino acids. CDR3 coding DNA: TGTGCCAGCAGCCACCCCCCCGATGAGACCCAGTACTTC. It is translated as CASSHPPDETQYF.

The chain recombines TRBV11-3 with TRBJ2-3; TRBD1 matches 8 bases. Unmatched junction bases numbered 6, after V lost 5 bases and J lost 2 bases. The CDR3 consists of 15 residues. The V gene's germline CDR1 is SGHNT and CDR2 YENEEA. The CDR3 loop is CASSPRTGNTDTQYF. Here the CDR3 DNA reads TGTGCCAGCAGCCCACGGACAGGGAACACAGATACGCAGTATTTT.

This chain connects TRBV2 to TRBJ2-3; 8 bases match TRBD2. Germline lookup yields CDR1 SNHLY and CDR2 FYNNEI. The length of the CDR3 is 16 residues. J gave up 4 bases and V 7 bases, and 13 bases lay outside the gene matches. The CDR3, as DNA: TGTGCCAGCATTACTATGTTAACTAGCGGTCCAGATACGCAGTATTTT. Translated: CASITMLTSGPDTQYF.

There are a few counts of this clone. The CDR3 region is CASSIGAGQGDIQYF. CDR3 nucleotide sequence: TGTGCCAGTAGTATTGGGGCTGGCCAAGGGGACATTCAGTACTTC. The genes are TRBV19 and TRBJ2-4; tentative D call: TRBD1 (5 bases). The length of the CDR3 is 15 residues. CDR1 LNHDA and CDR2 SQIVND come from the germline V gene (reference sequence). Trimming removed 3 bases from V and 8 bases from J, with 17 bases in between.

This chain connects TRBV19 to TRBJ2-2; TRBD1 matches 12 bases. The germline gives CDR1 LNHDA, CDR2 SQIVND (reference sequence). With 10 bases clipped from V and 6 bases from J, the junction kept 9 bases outside the gene matches. The CDR3 length is 15 residues. The CDR3, as DNA: TGTGCCACTGGAGCCGGGACAGGGGGCTCCGGGGAGCTGTTTTTT. Translation: CATGAGTGGSGELFF.

The genes are TRBV7-3 and TRBJ1-2; D gene ambiguous. The CDR3 is made up of 13 amino acids. CDR1 is SGHTA and CDR2 is FQGTGA in the germline V gene. Between the trimmed V and J ends, which lost 5 bases and 8 bases, there was a span of 15 bases. CDR3 in DNA: TGTGCCAGCAGCCCTTGGCCGGGTGGCGGCTACACCTTC. This sequence encodes CASSPWPGGGYTF.